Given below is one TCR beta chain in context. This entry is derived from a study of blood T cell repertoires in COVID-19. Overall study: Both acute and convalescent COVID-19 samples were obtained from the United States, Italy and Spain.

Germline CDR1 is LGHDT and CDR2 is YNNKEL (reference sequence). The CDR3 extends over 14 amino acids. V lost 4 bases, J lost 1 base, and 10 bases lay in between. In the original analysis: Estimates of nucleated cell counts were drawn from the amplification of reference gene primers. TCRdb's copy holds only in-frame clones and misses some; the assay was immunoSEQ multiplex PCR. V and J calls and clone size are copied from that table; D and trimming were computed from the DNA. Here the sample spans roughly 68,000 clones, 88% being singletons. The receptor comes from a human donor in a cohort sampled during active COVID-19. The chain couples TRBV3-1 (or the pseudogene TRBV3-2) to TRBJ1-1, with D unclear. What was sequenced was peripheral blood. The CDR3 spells CASSRTYRNTEAFF. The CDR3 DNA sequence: TGTGCCAGCAGCCGAACGTACAGGAACACTGAAGCTTTCTTT.